These 5 T cell receptor beta chains share one sample of origin, sequenced in a study of T cell responses to AZD1222 COVID-19 vaccine. TCRdb's copy holds only in-frame clones and misses some; the assay was immunoSEQ multiplex PCR. Of roughly 140,000 clones in the sample, about 92% were seen once. The source material was peripheral blood, sampled on day 0 of AZD1222 vaccination. The receptors come from an adult in good health.

This chain links TRBV18 with TRBJ2-1; 9 bases map to TRBD1. The junction had 11 bases not matched to a gene; V was cut back by 1 base and J by 4 bases. The germline V gene encodes CDR1 KGHSH and CDR2 LQKENI. The CDR3 runs 18 residues. The CDR3 reads CASSPRFLAGTGYNEQFF. The CDR3 nucleotides are TGTGCCAGCTCACCACGGTTCCTCGCCGGGACAGGGTACAATGAGCAGTTCTTC.

The chain is built from TRBV11-1 and TRBJ1-6; D might be TRBD1 (5 bases). The CDR3 spans 16 residues. With 2 bases removed from V and 5 bases from J, the gap between germline ends came to 13 bases. The germline V gene encodes CDR1 SGHAT and CDR2 FQDESV (reference sequence). CDR3 protein: CASSLRRGTNNSPLHF. The CDR3 nucleotides are TGTGCCAGCAGCTTAAGGCGGGGGACGAATAATTCACCCCTCCACTTT.

The chain recombines TRBV6-5 with TRBJ2-5, with a possible D match to TRBD1 (6 bases). From germline, CDR1 is MNHEY and CDR2 SVGAGI. V was clipped by 0 bases and J by 5 bases, with 16 bases between them. This CDR3 contains 16 residues. CDR3 nucleotide sequence: TGTGCCAGCAGTTACTCTGGGGGCAGGGAGAGGGAGACCCAGTACTTC. As protein: CASSYSGGRERETQYF.

The chain couples TRBV5-6 to TRBJ2-7; 7 positions agree with TRBD1. Unmatched junction bases numbered 3, after V lost 2 bases and J lost 1 base. CDR1 is SGHDT, CDR2 YYEEEE, per germline. This CDR3 contains 14 residues. The CDR3 DNA reads TGTGCCAGCAGCTTCGACAGGGTGTCCTACGAGCAGTACTTC. The encoded protein is CASSFDRVSYEQYF.

This clone appeared a single time. The chain couples TRBV9 to TRBJ1-1, with TRBD1 identical over 7 bases. The CDR3 covers 15 residues. Germline V lookup: CDR1 SGDLS, CDR2 YYNGEE. Unmatched junction bases numbered 10, after V lost 3 bases and J lost 5 bases. The CDR3 nucleotides read TGTGCCAGCAGCGACAGGTCAGGGGGAAGTACTGAAGCTTTCTTT. It codes for CASSDRSGGSTEAFF.